These 17 T cell receptor beta chains share one sample of origin, sequenced in a study of CXCR3-negative and CXCR3-positive naive CD8 T cells. With UMI labels, 5' RACE was used to prepare the TRB cDNA libraries. No DNA is given; TCRdb re-called the 5' RACE reads and lists each CDR3 protein once. Recorded here are roughly 89,000 distinct CDR3 sequences; the top ten clones represent about 1%. The sequenced material came from naive CXCR3- CD8+ T cells from blood. The subset was: CD45RO-CCR7+CD27+CD95- naive CD8+ T cells lacking CXCR3 (TNR3-). The receptors originated from a human donor in good health. Some clones in this sample may be carry-over from other donors' samples.

This CDR3 is CASSYSSGYNEQFF. The chain links TRBV6-6 to TRBJ2-1. Per the germline V gene, CDR1 is MNHNY and CDR2 is SVGAGI (reference sequence). This CDR3 contains 14 residues.

The chain carries TRBV19 and TRBJ1-1; TCRdb proposes TRBD1, but this gene call is untestable without DNA. Germline loops: CDR1 LNHDA, CDR2 SQIVND (reference sequence). CDR3 size: 15 residues. The chain's CDR3 is CASRALDGASTEAFF.

This rearrangement joins TRBV4-3 to TRBJ2-1; the TCRdb call, TRBD1, lacks DNA for checking. This CDR3 region has 13 residues. Germline V gene lookup returns CDR1 LGHNA and CDR2 YSLEER. CDR3 loop: CASSGRDRDEQFF.

The chain employs TRBV29-1 and TRBJ2-1; without DNA, the TCRdb call of TRBD1 cannot be checked. The CDR3 spans 13 residues. Germline loops: CDR1 SQVTM, CDR2 ANQGSEA. CDR3 sequence reads: CSAGQGSYNEQFF.

This chain links TRBV5-1 with TRBJ1-2. Germline CDR1 reads SGHRS; CDR2 reads YFSETQ. This CDR3 is built from 14 residues. The CDR3 is CASSFEGPDYGYTF.

The V and J genes are TRBV6-2 or TRBV6-3 and TRBJ1-5; TCRdb proposes TRBD1, but this gene call is untestable without DNA. CDR1 and CDR2 from the germline V gene are MNHEY and SVGEGT. This CDR3 has 18 amino acids. The CDR3 sequence is CASSYSIRDRGSNQPQHF.

J is TRBJ2-7 and V is TRBV5-1; the TCRdb D gene call, TRBD1, has no DNA to confirm it. The CDR3 length is 15 residues. Germline V gives CDR1 SGHRS, CDR2 YFSETQ. The CDR3 here is CASSLDSLYSYEQYF.

This chain joins TRBV2 and TRBJ2-1; the TRBD2 assignment by TCRdb is unverifiable without DNA. The CDR3 totals 15 residues. CDR1 and CDR2 (germline): SNHLY, FYNNEI. CDR3 amino acids: CASSEGSGGGDEQFF.

The V gene is TRBV30, the J gene TRBJ2-2. The CDR3 has 14 residues. CDR1 GTSNPN and CDR2 SVGIG come from the germline V gene (reference sequence). CDR3 sequence: CAWGGPGISGELFF. Looking up the rest from reference TRBV30 and TRBJ2-2 gives the full variable domain: SQTIHQWPATLVQPVGSPLSLECTVEGTSNPNLYWYRQAAGRGLQLLFYSVGIGQISSEVPQNLSASRPQDRQFILSSKKLLLSDSGFYLCAWGGPGISGELFFGEGSRLTVL.

CDR3 sequence reads: CASSLALAASEETQYF. V usage is TRBV5-1 and J usage is TRBJ2-5; TCRdb designates TRBD2, a call that cannot be tested without DNA. Germline V gene lookup returns CDR1 SGHRS and CDR2 YFSETQ. CDR3 length: 16 residues.

The J gene is TRBJ2-3, the V gene TRBV12-3 or TRBV12-4; TCRdb outputs TRBD2, but without DNA this stays unchecked. This CDR3 has 15 amino acids. CDR3: CASSLYYGGADTQYF.

V usage is TRBV27 and J usage is TRBJ1-1. CDR3 length: 13 amino acids. Looked up from germline, CDR1 is MNHEY and CDR2 is SMNVEV (reference sequence). The CDR3 loop is CASRPGEGTEAFF.

The chain is built from TRBV29-1 and TRBJ2-5; TCRdb names TRBD1, which stays unverified in the absence of DNA. This CDR3 contains 15 residues. CDR1 SQVTM and CDR2 ANQGSEA come from the germline V gene. CDR3 residues: CSVVSAGEGQETQYF. The variable domain in full, completed from reference TRBV29-1 and TRBJ2-5, reads SAVISQKPSRDICQRGTSLTIQCQVDSQVTMMFWYRQQPGQSLTLIATANQGSEATYESGFVIDKFPISRPNLTFSTLTVSNMSPEDSSIYLCSVVSAGEGQETQYFGPGTRLLVL.

The chain couples TRBV6-5 to TRBJ2-1. The germline V gene has CDR1 MNHEY and CDR2 SVGAGI. CDR3 length: 15 residues. The CDR3: CASRTSGGAYNEQFF.

The V and J genes are TRBV18 and TRBJ2-7; TCRdb's D call, TRBD1, is unchecked because there is no DNA. CDR1 is KGHSH and CDR2 is LQKENI in the germline V gene. The CDR3 has 14 residues. CDR3 residues: CANSPPPRDYEQYF.

The chain combines TRBV7-9 with TRBJ2-5. The CDR3 totals 13 residues. Per the germline V gene, CDR1 is SEHNR and CDR2 is FQNEAQ (reference sequence). CDR3 residues: CASSRALAETQYF.

V gene TRBV9 combines with J gene TRBJ2-3; absent DNA, TCRdb's TRBD2 call cannot be checked. Germline CDR1 and CDR2: SGDLS and YYNGEE. The CDR3 consists of 14 residues. The CDR3 sequence is CASSSFGGGDTQYF.